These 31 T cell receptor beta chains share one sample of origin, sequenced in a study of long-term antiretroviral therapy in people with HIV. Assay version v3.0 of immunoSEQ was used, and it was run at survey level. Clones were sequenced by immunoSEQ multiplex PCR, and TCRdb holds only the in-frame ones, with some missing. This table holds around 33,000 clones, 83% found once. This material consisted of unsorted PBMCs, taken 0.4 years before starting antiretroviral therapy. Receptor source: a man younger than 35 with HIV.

CDR3 region: CASSLNPTTSGNTQYF. The CDR3 nucleotides are TGTGCCAGCAGCTTGAACCCAACGACTAGCGGAAATACGCAGTATTTT. The chain has TRBV5-4 and TRBJ2-3; the match to TRBD2 covers 9 bases. V lost 1 base and J lost 7; bases outside the gene matches: 10. The CDR3 length is 16 residues. Germline V gene sequence: CDR1 SGHNT, CDR2 YYREEE (reference sequence).

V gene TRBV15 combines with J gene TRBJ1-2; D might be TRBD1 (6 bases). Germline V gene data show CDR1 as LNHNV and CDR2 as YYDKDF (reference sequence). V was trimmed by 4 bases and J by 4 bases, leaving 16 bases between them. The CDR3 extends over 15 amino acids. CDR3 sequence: CATSKPGHQFYGYTF. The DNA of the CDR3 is TGTGCCACCAGCAAGCCGGGACACCAATTCTATGGCTACACCTTC.

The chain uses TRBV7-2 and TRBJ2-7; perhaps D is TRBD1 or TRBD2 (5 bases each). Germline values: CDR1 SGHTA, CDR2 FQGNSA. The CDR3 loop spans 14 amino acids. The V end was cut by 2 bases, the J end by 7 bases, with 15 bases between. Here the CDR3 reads CASSLRRGEGEQYF. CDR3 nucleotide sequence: TGTGCCAGCAGCTTACGACGGGGAGAGGGGGAGCAGTACTTC.

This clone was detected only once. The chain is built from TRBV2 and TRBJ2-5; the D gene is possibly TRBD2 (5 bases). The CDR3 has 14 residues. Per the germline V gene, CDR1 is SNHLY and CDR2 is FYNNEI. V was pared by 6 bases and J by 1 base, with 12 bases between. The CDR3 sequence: CASRQRIPQETQYF. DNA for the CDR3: TGTGCCAGCAGACAGCGGATCCCCCAAGAGACCCAGTACTTC.

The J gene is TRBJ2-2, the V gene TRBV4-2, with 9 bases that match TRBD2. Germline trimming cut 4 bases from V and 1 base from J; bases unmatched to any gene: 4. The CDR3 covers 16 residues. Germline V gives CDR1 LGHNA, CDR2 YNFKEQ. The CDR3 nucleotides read TGTGCCAGCAGCCGGCGGACTAGCGAGAACACCGGGGAGCTGTTTTTT. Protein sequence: CASSRRTSENTGELFF.

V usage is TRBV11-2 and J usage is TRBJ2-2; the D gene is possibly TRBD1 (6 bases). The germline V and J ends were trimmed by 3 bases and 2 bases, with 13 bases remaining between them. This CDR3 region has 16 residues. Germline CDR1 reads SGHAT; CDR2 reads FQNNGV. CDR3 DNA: TGTGCCAGCAGCTTTTCCGGGACACCCAACACCGGGGAGCTGTTTTTT. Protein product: CASSFSGTPNTGELFF.

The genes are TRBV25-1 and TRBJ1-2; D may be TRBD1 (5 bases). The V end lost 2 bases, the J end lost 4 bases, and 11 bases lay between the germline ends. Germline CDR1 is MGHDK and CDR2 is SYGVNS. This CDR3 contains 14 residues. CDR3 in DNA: TGTGCCAGCAGTGAAGGGGCAGTCAGCTATGGCTACACCTTC. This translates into CASSEGAVSYGYTF.

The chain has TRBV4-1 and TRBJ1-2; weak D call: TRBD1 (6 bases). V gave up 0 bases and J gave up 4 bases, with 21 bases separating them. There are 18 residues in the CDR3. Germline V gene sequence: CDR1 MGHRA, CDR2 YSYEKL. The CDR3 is CASSQEVGGPGNTYGYTF. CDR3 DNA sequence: TGCGCCAGCAGCCAAGAAGTGGGGGGCCCAGGGAATACCTATGGCTACACCTTC.

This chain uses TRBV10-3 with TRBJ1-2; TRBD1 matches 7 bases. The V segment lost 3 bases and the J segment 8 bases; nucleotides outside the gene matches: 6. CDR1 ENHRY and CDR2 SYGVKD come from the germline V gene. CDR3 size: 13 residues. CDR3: CAISDPTGEGYTF. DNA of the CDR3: TGTGCCATCAGTGACCCCACAGGGGAAGGCTACACCTTC.

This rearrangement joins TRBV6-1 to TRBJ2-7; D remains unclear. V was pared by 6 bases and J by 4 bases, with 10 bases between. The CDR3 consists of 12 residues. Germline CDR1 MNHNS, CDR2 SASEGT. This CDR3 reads CASRNEPYEQYF. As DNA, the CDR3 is TGTGCCAGCAGGAATGAACCATACGAGCAGTACTTC.

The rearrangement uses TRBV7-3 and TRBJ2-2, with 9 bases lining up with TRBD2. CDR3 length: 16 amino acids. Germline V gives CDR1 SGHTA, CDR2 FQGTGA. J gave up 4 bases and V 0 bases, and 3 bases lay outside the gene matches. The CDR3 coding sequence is TGTGCCAGCAGCTTAACCACGCGGGAGGGCACCGGGGAGCTGTTTTTT. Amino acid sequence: CASSLTTREGTGELFF. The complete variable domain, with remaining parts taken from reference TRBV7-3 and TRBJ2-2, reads GAGVSQTPSNKVTEKGKYVELRCDPISGHTALYWYRQSLGQGPEFLIYFQGTGAADDSGLPNDRFFAVRPEGSVSTLKIQRTERGDSAVYLCASSLTTREGTGELFFGEGSRLTVL.

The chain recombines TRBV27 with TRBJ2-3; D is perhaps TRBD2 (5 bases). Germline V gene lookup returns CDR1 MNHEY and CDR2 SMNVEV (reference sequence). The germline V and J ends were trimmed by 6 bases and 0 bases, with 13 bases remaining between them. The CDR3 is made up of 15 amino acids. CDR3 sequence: CASRRSDSSTDTQYF. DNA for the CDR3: TGTGCCAGCAGAAGGTCGGACTCTAGCACAGATACGCAGTATTTT.

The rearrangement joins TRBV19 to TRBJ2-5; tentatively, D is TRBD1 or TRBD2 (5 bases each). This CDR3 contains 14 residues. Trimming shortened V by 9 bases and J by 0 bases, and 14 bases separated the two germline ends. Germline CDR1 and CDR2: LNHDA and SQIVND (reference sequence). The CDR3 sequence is CASSRDGYQETQYF. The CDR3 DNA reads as TGTGCCAGCTCCCGGGACGGATACCAAGAGACCCAGTACTTC. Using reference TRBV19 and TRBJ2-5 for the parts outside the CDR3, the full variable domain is DGGITQSPKYLFRKEGQNVTLSCEQNLNHDAMYWYRQDPGQGLRLIYYSQIVNDFQKGDIAEGYSVSREKKESFPLTVTSAQKNPTAFYLCASSRDGYQETQYFGPGTRLLVL.

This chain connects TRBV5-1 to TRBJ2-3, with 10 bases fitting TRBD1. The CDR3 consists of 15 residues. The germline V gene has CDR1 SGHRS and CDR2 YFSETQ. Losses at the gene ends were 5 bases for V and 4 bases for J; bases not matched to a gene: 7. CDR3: CASSPTGGFPDTQYF. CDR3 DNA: TGCGCCAGCAGTCCGACAGGGGGCTTCCCAGATACGCAGTATTTT. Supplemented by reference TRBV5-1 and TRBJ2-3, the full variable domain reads KAGVTQTPRYLIKTRGQQVTLSCSPISGHRSVSWYQQTPGQGLQFLFEYFSETQRNKGNFPGRFSGRQFSNSRSEMNVSTLELGDSALYLCASSPTGGFPDTQYFGPGTRLTVL.

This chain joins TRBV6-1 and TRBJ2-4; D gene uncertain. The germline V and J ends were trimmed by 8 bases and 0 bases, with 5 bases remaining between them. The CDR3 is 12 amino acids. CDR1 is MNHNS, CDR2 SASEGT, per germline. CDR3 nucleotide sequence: TGTGCCAGCGGAGTAGCCAAAAACATTCAGTACTTC. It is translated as CASGVAKNIQYF.

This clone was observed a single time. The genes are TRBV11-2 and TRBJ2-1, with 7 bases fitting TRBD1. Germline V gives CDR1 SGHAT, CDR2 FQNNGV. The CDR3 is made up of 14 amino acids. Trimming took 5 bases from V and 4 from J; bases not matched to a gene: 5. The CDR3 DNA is TGTGCCAGCAGCGTGGGACAGCTTTACAATGAGCAGTTCTTC. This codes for CASSVGQLYNEQFF.

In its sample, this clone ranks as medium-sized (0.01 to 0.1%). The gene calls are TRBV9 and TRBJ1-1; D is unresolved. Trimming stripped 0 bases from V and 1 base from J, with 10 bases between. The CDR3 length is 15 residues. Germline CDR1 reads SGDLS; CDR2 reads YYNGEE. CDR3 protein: CASSVGSDGNTEAFF. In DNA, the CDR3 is TGTGCCAGCAGCGTAGGGTCTGACGGGAACACTGAAGCTTTCTTT.

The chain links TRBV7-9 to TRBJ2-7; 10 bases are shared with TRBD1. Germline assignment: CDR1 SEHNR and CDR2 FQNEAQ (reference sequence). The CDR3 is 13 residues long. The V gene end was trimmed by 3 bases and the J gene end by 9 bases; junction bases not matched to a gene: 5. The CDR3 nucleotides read TGTGCCAGCAGCTTCGGGACAGGGGATGGGCAGTACTTC. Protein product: CASSFGTGDGQYF.

The CDR3 region is CASSLGLAPTDTQYF. The CDR3 DNA reads TGTGCCAGCAGCTTAGGTCTAGCACCCACAGATACGCAGTATTTT. This chain joins TRBV7-9 and TRBJ2-3; perhaps TRBD2 as D (5 bases). V was cut by 1 base and J by 2 bases, with 10 bases left in between. The V gene's germline CDR1 is SEHNR and CDR2 FQNEAQ (reference sequence). The CDR3 consists of 15 residues.

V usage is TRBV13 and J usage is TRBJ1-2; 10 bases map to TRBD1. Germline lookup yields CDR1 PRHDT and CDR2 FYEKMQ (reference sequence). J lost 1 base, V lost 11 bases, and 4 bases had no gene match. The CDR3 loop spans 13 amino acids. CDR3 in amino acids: CAVGQGVNYGYTF. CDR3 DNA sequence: TGTGCCGTAGGACAGGGGGTTAACTATGGCTACACCTTC.

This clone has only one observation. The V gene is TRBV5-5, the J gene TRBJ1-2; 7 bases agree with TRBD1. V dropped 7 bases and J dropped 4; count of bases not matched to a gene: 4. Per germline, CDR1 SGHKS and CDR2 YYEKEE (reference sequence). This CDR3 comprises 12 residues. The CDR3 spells CASDRDSYGYTF. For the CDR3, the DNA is TGTGCCAGCGACCGGGACAGCTATGGCTACACCTTC.

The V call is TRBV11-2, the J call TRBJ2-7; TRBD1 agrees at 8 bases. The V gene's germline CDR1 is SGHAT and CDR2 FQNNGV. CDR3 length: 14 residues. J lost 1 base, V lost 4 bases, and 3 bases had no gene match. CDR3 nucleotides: TGTGCCAGCAGCTATGGACAGGGATCCTACGAGCAGTACTTC. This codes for CASSYGQGSYEQYF. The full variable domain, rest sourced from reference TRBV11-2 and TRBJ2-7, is EAGVAQSPRYKIIEKRQSVAFWCNPISGHATLYWYQQILGQGPKLLIQFQNNGVVDDSQLPKDRFSAERLKGVDSTLKIQPAKLEDSAVYLCASSYGQGSYEQYFGPGTRLTVT.

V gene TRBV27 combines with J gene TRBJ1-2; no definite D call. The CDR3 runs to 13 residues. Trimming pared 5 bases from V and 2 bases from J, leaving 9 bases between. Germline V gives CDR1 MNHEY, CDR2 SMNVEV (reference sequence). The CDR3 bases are TGTGCCAGCAGTCCAGGACGGAACTATGGCTACACCTTC. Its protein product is CASSPGRNYGYTF.

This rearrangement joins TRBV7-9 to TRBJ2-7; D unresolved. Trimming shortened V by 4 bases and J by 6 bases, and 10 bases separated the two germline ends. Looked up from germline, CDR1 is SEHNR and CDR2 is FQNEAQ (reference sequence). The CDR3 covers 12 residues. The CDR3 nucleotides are TGTGCCAGCAGCTCGGGTACTCTCGAGCAGTACTTC. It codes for CASSSGTLEQYF. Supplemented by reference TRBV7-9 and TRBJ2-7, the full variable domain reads DTGVSQNPRHKITKRGQNVTFRCDPISEHNRLYWYRQTLGQGPEFLTYFQNEAQLEKSRLLSDRFSAERPKGSFSTLEIQRTEQGDSAMYLCASSSGTLEQYFGPGTRLTVT.

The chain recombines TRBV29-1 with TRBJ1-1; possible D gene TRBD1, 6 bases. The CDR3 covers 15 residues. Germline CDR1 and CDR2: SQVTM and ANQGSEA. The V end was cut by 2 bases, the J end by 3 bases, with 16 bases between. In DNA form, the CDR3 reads TGCAGCGTTGAATTGGGGCGGGGGCGCGACACTGAAGCTTTCTTT. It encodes CSVELGRGRDTEAFF.

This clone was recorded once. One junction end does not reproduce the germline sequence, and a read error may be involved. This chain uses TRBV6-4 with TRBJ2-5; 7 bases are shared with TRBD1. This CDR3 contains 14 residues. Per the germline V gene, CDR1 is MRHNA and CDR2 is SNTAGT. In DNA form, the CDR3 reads TGTGCCAGCAGTGGGGGCCCGGGACAGCCTAACATACACTTC. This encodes CASSGGPGQPNIHF.

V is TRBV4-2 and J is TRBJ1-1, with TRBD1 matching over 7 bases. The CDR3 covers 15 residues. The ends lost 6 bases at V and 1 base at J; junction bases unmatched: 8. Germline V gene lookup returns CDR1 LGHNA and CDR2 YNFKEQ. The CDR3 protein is CASSMEEGANTEAFF. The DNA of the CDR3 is TGTGCCAGCAGTATGGAGGAGGGGGCGAACACTGAAGCTTTCTTT.

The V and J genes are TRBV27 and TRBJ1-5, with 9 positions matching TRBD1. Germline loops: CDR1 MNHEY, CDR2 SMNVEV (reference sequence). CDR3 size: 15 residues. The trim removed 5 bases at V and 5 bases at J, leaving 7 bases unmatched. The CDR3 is CASSRRQGVYQPQHF. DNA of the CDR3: TGTGCCAGCAGTCGGAGACAGGGGGTCTATCAGCCCCAGCATTTT.

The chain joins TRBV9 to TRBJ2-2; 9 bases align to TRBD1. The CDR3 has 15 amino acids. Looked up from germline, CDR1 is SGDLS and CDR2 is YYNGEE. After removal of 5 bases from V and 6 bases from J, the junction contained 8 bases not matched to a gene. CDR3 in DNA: TGTGCCAGCAGACCCGGGACAGGGTTATCCGGGGAGCTGTTTTTT. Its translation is CASRPGTGLSGELFF.

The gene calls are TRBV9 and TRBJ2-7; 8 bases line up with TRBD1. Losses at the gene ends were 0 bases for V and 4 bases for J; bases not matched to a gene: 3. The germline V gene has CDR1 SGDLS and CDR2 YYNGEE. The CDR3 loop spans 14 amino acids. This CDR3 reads CASSVGQGAYEQYF. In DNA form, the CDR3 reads TGTGCCAGCAGCGTAGGTCAGGGGGCATACGAGCAGTACTTC.

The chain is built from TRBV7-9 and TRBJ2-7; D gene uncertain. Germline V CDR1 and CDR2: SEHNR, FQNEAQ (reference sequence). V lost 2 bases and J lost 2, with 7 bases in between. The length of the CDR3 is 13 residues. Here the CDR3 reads CASSLIGPYEQYF. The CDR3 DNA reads TGTGCCAGCAGCTTAATAGGGCCCTACGAGCAGTACTTC.